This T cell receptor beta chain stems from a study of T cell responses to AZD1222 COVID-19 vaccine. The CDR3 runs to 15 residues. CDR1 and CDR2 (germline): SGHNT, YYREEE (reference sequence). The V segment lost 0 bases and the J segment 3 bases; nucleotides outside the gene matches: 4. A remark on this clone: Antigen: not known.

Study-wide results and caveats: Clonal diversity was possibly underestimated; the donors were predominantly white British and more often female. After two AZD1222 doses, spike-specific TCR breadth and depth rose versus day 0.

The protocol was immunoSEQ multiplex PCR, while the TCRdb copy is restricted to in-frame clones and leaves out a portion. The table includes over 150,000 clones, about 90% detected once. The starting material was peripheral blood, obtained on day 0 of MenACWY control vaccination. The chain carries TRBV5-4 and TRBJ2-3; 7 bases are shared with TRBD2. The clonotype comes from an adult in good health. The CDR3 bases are TGTGCCAGCAGCTTGGATGGGGGGGGTACAGATACGCAGTATTTT. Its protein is CASSLDGGGTDTQYF.